Below, 7 T cell receptor beta chains from the same sample are listed, as sequenced in a study of cytomegalovirus exposure and HLA in healthy donors. The PCR contained 60 Vbeta and 13 Jbeta primers. Using immunoSEQ multiplex PCR, the repertoire was profiled, and TCRdb retains in-frame clones only, with some absent. The sample records some 130,000 clones, 65% to 85% being singletons. Sample: PBMCs. The receptors were gathered from a woman aged 40 to 49 in good health and CMV-seronegative.

The chain combines TRBV13 with TRBJ2-6, with 7 bases lining up with TRBD2. CDR1 is PRHDT, CDR2 FYEKMQ, per germline (reference sequence). The V segment lost 5 bases and the J segment 0 bases; nucleotides outside the gene matches: 19. This CDR3 has 21 amino acids. CDR3 loop: CASSTTGGVGTVNSGANVLTF. CDR3 nucleotides: TGTGCCAGCAGCACAACTGGGGGGGTGGGAACAGTCAACTCTGGGGCCAACGTCCTGACTTTC.

The chain couples TRBV7-3 to TRBJ1-1, with D possibly being TRBD1 (6 bases). Trimming removed 1 base from V and 3 bases from J, with 9 bases in between. The CDR3 runs 14 residues. Per germline, CDR1 SGHTA and CDR2 FQGTGA. The DNA of the CDR3 is TGTGCCAGCAGCTTAAGAGGGGGAGACACTGAAGCTTTCTTT. Protein sequence: CASSLRGGDTEAFF.

The CDR3 DNA reads as TGTGCCAGCAGCTTGGGGGGGGGTTCACCCCTCCACTTT. Its translation: CASSLGGGSPLHF. V is TRBV7-2 and J is TRBJ1-6; tentative D call: TRBD1 (5 bases). CDR3 length: 13 amino acids. V gave up 3 bases and J gave up 9 bases, with 9 bases separating them. Looked up from germline, CDR1 is SGHTA and CDR2 is FQGNSA.

The V and J genes are TRBV28 and TRBJ2-6, with D perhaps matching TRBD2 (6 bases). This CDR3 is 15 amino acids long. The V end lost 2 bases, the J end lost 1 base, and 6 bases lay between the germline ends. Germline V lookup: CDR1 MDHEN, CDR2 SYDVKM. CDR3 protein: CASSLGGSGANVLTF. As DNA, the CDR3 is TGTGCCAGCAGTTTAGGGGGGTCTGGGGCCAACGTCCTGACTTTC.

The genes are TRBV6-6 and TRBJ2-7, with 10 bases aligning to TRBD2. The CDR3 has 15 amino acids. J gave up 7 bases and V 5 bases, and 11 bases lay outside the gene matches. Germline lookup yields CDR1 MNHNY and CDR2 SVGAGI (reference sequence). CDR3 residues: CASSTTAGGPEEQYF. The CDR3 bases are TGTGCCAGCAGTACTACAGCGGGAGGGCCAGAAGAGCAGTACTTC.

The chain recombines TRBV7-3 with TRBJ2-5, with a weak D call TRBD2 (5 bases). The CDR3 consists of 13 residues. Germline V gene sequence: CDR1 SGHTA, CDR2 FQGTGA. V lost 9 bases, J lost 4 bases, and 15 bases lay in between. CDR3 nucleotides: TGTGCCAGTACAAACCGGGGATCAGAGACCCAGTACTTC. The encoded protein is CASTNRGSETQYF.

This clone came up once. This chain's CDR3 is CASSSDRALHNSPLHF. In nucleotides, the CDR3 is TGCGCCAGCAGTTCGGACAGGGCGTTGCATAATTCACCCCTCCACTTT. The V gene is TRBV5-1, the J gene TRBJ1-6; 8 bases fit TRBD1. There are 16 residues in the CDR3. The germline V gene has CDR1 SGHRS and CDR2 YFSETQ. V lost 5 bases, J lost 5 bases, and 9 bases stayed unmatched.